This paragraph covers one T cell receptor (beta chain) sequence. Its antigen is unidentified. The data are from a study of blood T cells in healthy people across ages. Study background: Capture via template switching afforded approximately one barcoded beta molecule per two T cells.

Germline V gives CDR1 ENHRY, CDR2 SYGVKD. This CDR3 is built from 15 residues. Study-wide results and caveats: Unknown donor CMV status possibly confounded expanded clonotype changes. Diversity estimated from one million T cells was considered an underestimate.

The second PCR ran roughly 7 to 11 cycles with a sample-barcoded 5' primer and J-beta primers. In TCRdb, the 5' RACE reads were re-called with MiXCR into one record per CDR3 protein. There are some 710,000 distinct CDR3 sequences in the sample; more than 35% occur only once, and 15% to 20% lies in the top ten. Each individual donor underwent a draw of roughly 10 milliliters of peripheral blood. The chain employs TRBV10-3 and TRBJ2-5, with 8 bases aligning to TRBD2. The last part of the DNA fits TRBJ2-7 better; the J call may be wrong. The source of this sequence is a man at least 80 years old in good health. The sample comprised blood. The chain's CDR3 is CAITEGLDESYEQYF. The CDR3 nucleotides are TGTGCCATCACCGAGGGACTAGACGAGTCCTACGAGCAGTACTTC.